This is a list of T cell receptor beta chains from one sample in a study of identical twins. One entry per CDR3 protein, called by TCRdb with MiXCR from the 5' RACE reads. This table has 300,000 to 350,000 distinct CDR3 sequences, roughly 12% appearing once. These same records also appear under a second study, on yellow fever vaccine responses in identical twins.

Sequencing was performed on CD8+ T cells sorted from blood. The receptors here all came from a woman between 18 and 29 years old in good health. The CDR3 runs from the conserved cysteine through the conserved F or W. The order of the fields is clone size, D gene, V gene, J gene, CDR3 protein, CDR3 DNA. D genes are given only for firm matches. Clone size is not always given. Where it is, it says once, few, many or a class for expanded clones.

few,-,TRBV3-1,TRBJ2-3,CASSQDLSSDTQYF,TGTGCCAGCAGCCAAGATCTGAGTTCAGATACGCAGTATTTT
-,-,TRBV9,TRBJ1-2,CASRGAGNYGYTF,TGTGCCAGCAGGGGGGCGGGGAACTATGGCTACACCTTC
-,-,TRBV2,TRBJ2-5,CASTIPPQETQYF,TGTGCCAGCACCATACCCCCTCAAGAGACCCAGTACTTC
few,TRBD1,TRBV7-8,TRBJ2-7,CASSLPQVGQPIKRQYF,TGTGCCAGCAGCTTACCGCAGGTGGGACAGCCTATTAAGCGGCAGTACTTC
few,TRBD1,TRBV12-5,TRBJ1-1,CASGLPSTDREVEAFF,TGTGCTAGTGGTTTGCCTTCTACGGACAGGGAGGTGGAAGCTTTCTTT
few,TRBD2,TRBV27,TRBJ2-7,CASSYGLAGGFYEQYF,TGTGCCAGCAGTTACGGACTAGCGGGAGGCTTCTACGAGCAGTACTTC
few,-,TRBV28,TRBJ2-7,CASSLFGVRSYEQYF,TGTGCCAGCAGTTTATTTGGTGTCCGATCCTACGAGCAGTACTTC
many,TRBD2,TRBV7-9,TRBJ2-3,CASSERGTDTQYF,TGTGCCAGCAGTGAGCGGGGGACAGATACGCAGTATTTT
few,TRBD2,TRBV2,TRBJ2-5,CASSEALAGDQETQYF,TGTGCCAGCAGTGAAGCCCTAGCGGGGGACCAAGAGACCCAGTACTTC
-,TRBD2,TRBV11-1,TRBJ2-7,CASSFGGGSSYEQYF,TGTGCCAGCAGCTTTGGCGGGGGGAGCTCCTACGAGCAGTACTTC
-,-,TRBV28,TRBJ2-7,CASSHRYDEQYF,TGTGCCAGCAGTCACAGATACGACGAGCAGTACTTC
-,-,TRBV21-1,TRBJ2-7,CARPEGGRHSYEQYF,TGTGCCAGACCCGAGGGCGGGAGGCATTCCTACGAGCAGTACTTC
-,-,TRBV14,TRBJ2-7,CASSHNPYEQYF,TGTGCCAGCAGCCATAACCCCTACGAGCAGTACTTC
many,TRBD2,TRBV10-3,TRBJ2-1,CAISGLAATYNEQFF,TGTGCCATCAGTGGACTAGCGGCCACCTACAATGAGCAGTTCTTC
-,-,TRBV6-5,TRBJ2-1,CASSYSATRSRDEQFF,TGTGCCAGCAGTTACTCCGCGACTAGATCCCGGGATGAGCAGTTCTTC
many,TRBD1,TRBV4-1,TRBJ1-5,CASSQAGQGGNQPQHF,TGCGCCAGCAGCCAAGCTGGACAGGGTGGAAATCAGCCCCAGCATTTT
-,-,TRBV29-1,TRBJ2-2,CSVESSQTNTGELFF,TGCAGCGTTGAGAGTAGTCAAACGAACACCGGGGAGCTGTTTTTT
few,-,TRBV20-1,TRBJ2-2,CSARTLNTGELFF,TGCAGTGCTAGGACTTTGAACACCGGGGAGCTGTTTTTT
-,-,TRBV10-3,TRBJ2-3,CAISESEGPRDTQYF,TGTGCCATCAGTGAGTCTGAAGGCCCCAGGGATACGCAGTATTTT
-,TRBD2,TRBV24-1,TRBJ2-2,CATSDHRLAGRAGELFF,TGTGCCACCAGTGATCATAGACTAGCGGGAAGAGCCGGGGAGCTGTTTTTT
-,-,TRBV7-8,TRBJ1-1,CASSLGARPGLNTEAFF,TGTGCCAGCAGCTTAGGGGCCCGACCCGGATTAAACACTGAAGCTTTCTTT
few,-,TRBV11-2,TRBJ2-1,CASSFETMAGPEQFF,TGTGCCAGCAGCTTTGAAACCATGGCAGGACCTGAGCAGTTCTTC
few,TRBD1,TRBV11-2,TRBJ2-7,CASSLSRDSFYEQYF,TGTGCCAGCAGCTTATCCCGGGACAGCTTCTACGAGCAGTACTTC
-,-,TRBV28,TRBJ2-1,CATMSQGLPLGSEQFF,TGTGCCACCATGTCGCAGGGGCTTCCACTAGGCAGTGAGCAGTTCTTC
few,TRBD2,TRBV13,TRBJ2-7,CASSNYSGEEQYF,TGTGCCAGCAGCAACTATAGCGGGGAGGAGCAGTACTTC
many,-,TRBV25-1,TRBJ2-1,CASSERTQWGIWPNEQFF,TGTGCCAGCAGTGAACGAACCCAGTGGGGCATTTGGCCCAATGAGCAGTTCTTC
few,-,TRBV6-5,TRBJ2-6,CASSSGLTGANVLIF,TGTGCCAGCAGTTCGGGACTCACCGGGGCCAACGTCCTGATTTTC
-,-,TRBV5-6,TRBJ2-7,CASSSGTLEQYF,TGTGCCAGCAGCTCCGGAACTCTCGAGCAGTACTTC
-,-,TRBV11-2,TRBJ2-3,CASSLNALVTSTDTQYF,TGTGCCAGCAGCTTAAACGCCCTAGTAACTAGCACAGATACGCAGTATTTT
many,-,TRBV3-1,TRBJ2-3,CASSQARDFLPITDTQYF,TGTGCCAGCAGCCAAGCCCGGGACTTCCTTCCTATCACAGATACGCAGTATTTT
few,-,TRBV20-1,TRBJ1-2,CSARVSDGYTF,TGCAGTGCTAGAGTCTCCGACGGCTACACCTTC
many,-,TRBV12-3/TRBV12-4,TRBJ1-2,CASSFSRVVMKGYTF,TGTGCCAGCAGTTTTTCCAGGGTTGTCATGAAGGGCTACACCTTC
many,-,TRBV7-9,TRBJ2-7,CASSPRDEQYF,TGTGCCAGCAGCCCCAGAGACGAGCAGTACTTC
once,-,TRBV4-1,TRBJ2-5,CASSPDIGETETQYF,TGCGCCAGCAGCCCAGACATCGGGGAAACAGAGACCCAGTACTTC
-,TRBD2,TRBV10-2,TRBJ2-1,CASSGFSGRLVEQFF,TGCGCCAGCAGTGGTTTTAGCGGGAGATTGGTTGAGCAGTTCTTC
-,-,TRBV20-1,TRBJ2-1,CSAHGGRSSYNEQFF,TGCAGTGCACATGGGGGCAGGAGCTCCTACAATGAGCAGTTCTTC
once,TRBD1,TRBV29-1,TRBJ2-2,CSSRGRNTGELFF,TGCAGCTCCAGGGGGCGGAACACCGGGGAGCTGTTTTTT
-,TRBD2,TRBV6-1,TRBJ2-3,CASSEAVELAGLADTQYF,TGTGCCAGCAGTGAAGCTGTAGAACTAGCGGGGCTCGCAGATACGCAGTATTTT
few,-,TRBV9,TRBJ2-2,CASSVFGDSTGELFF,TGTGCCAGCAGCGTATTCGGGGACTCCACCGGGGAGCTGTTTTTT
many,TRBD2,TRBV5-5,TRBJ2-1,CASSLDRRGTNEQFF,TGTGCCAGCAGCTTAGATAGGCGGGGGACCAATGAGCAGTTCTTC
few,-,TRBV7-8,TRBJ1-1,CASRPGPGNTEAFF,TGTGCCAGCAGGCCGGGACCGGGGAACACTGAAGCTTTCTTT
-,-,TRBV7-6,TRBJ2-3,CASSFRQITDTQYF,TGTGCCAGCAGCTTTAGACAGATCACAGATACGCAGTATTTT
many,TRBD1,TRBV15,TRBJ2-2,CATSTTGGGGGELFF,TGTGCCACCAGCACCACAGGGGGCGGTGGCGGGGAGCTGTTTTTT